The 32 T cell receptor beta chains presented below share a single source sample, sequenced in a study of T cell repertoires in cytomegalovirus infection. TCRdb re-derived calls from the reads in MiXCR, one entry per CDR3 protein. The sample has more than 350,000 distinct CDR3 sequences, 30% to 40% seen once; the top ten hold roughly 13%. Specimen: PBMCs. The receptors shown here come from a human donor in good health (CMV status not recorded). Some clones in this sample may be carry-over from other donors' samples.

This chain connects TRBV2 to TRBJ1-2; D uncertain. This CDR3 contains 14 residues. Trimming cost V 4 bases and J 4 bases, with 13 bases left between them. Germline V lookup: CDR1 SNHLY, CDR2 FYNNEI. CDR3 nucleotides: TGTGCCAGCAGTGTAACGGCCGAAGCCTATGGCTACACCTTC. This gives the protein CASSVTAEAYGYTF.

The chain's CDR3 is CASSYSRDTVYGYTF. In DNA form, the CDR3 reads TGTGCCAGCAGTTACTCCCGGGACACAGTCTATGGCTACACCTTC. J is TRBJ1-2 and V is TRBV6-5, with D possibly matching TRBD1 (6 bases). V lost 0 bases and J 4 bases, leaving 12 bases between the germline ends. Germline V gene sequence: CDR1 MNHEY, CDR2 SVGAGI. The CDR3 is 15 amino acids.

This clonotype was counted a few times. The chain joins TRBV19 to TRBJ2-2; D possibly corresponds to TRBD2 (5 bases). The CDR3 is 18 residues long. Germline V CDR1 and CDR2: LNHDA, SQIVND (reference sequence). V dropped 2 bases and J dropped 1 base, with 17 bases sitting between them. CDR3 protein: CASSITLAGTRNTGELFF. The CDR3 nucleotides are TGTGCCAGTAGTATAACATTGGCGGGTACCCGGAACACCGGGGAGCTGTTTTTT.

This clonotype was observed a handful of times. V gene TRBV27 combines with J gene TRBJ1-6, with D possibly being TRBD1 (5 bases). CDR1 and CDR2 from the germline V gene are MNHEY and SMNVEV (reference sequence). V was shortened by 3 bases and J by 12 bases, with 12 bases between the two germline ends. The CDR3 length is 13 residues. The CDR3 DNA follows: TGTGCCAGCAGTTTCGCGCAGGGAGGACCCCTCCACTTT. The encoded protein is CASSFAQGGPLHF.

Only a few counts were recorded for this clonotype. The chain combines TRBV6-5 with TRBJ1-6, with TRBD1 as a possible D gene (6 bases). CDR1 and CDR2 (germline): MNHEY, SVGAGI. The V gene lost 2 bases and the J gene lost 8 bases, with 13 bases spanning the gap. The CDR3 extends over 15 amino acids. The CDR3 sequence: CASSYTGQPDSPLHF. CDR3 coding DNA: TGTGCCAGCAGTTACACGGGACAACCGGATTCACCCCTCCACTTT.

The table lists this clonotype with many counts. The chain recombines TRBV6-5 with TRBJ1-1; D gene unclear. V lost 2 bases, J lost 7 bases, and 14 bases lay in between. Germline values: CDR1 MNHEY, CDR2 SVGAGI. The CDR3 has 14 amino acids. In nucleotides, the CDR3 is TGTGCCAGCAGTTACGTTGGGGTTGGAGATGAAGCTTTCTTT. This gives the protein CASSYVGVGDEAFF.

V usage is TRBV6-2 or TRBV6-3 and J usage is TRBJ1-1; D is possibly TRBD1 (6 bases). CDR3 length equals 15 residues. V was shortened by 5 bases and J by 0 bases, with 13 bases between the two germline ends. Germline CDR1 and CDR2: MNHEY and SVGEGT. The CDR3 sequence is CASSNTGRLNTEAFF. The DNA for the CDR3 is TGTGCCAGCAGTAATACAGGGAGATTGAACACTGAAGCTTTCTTT.

The chain is built from TRBV7-2 and TRBJ2-7; no definite D call. Per germline, CDR1 SGHTA and CDR2 FQGNSA. The CDR3 spans 14 residues. V lost 5 bases and J lost 2, with 13 bases in between. CDR3 region: CASSPAVVPYEQYF. CDR3 DNA sequence: TGTGCCAGCAGCCCGGCGGTGGTCCCCTACGAGCAGTACTTC.

This clonotype was detected ten times or more. This chain connects TRBV7-6 to TRBJ2-7; 11 bases are a match to TRBD2. This CDR3 comprises 15 residues. Germline CDR1 and CDR2: SGHVS and FNYEAQ. J lost 3 bases, V lost 0 bases, and 1 base had no gene match. The CDR3 spells CASSLALAGGYEQYF. The CDR3 DNA is TGTGCCAGCAGCTTAGCCCTAGCGGGGGGCTACGAGCAGTACTTC.

This clonotype showed up many times. The chain has TRBV7-9 and TRBJ1-5, with TRBD1 as a possible D gene (5 bases). The CDR3 is made up of 14 amino acids. The V end lost 0 bases, the J end lost 6 bases, and 9 bases lay between the germline ends. Germline loops: CDR1 SEHNR, CDR2 FQNEAQ (reference sequence). The CDR3 protein is CASSLAGGGQPQHF. CDR3 coding DNA: TGTGCCAGCAGCTTAGCGGGGGGTGGTCAGCCCCAGCATTTT.

This clonotype was seen at least ten times. The V gene is TRBV7-2, the J gene TRBJ2-6; TRBD2 is a possible D gene (7 bases). V lost 2 bases and J lost 2, with 19 bases in between. The CDR3 has 19 residues. Germline values: CDR1 SGHTA, CDR2 FQGNSA. For the CDR3, the DNA is TGTGCCAGCAGCTTAAGGGGGGGCGCGCTTGGTCCTGGGGCCAACGTCCTGACTTTC. This translates into CASSLRGGALGPGANVLTF.

This clonotype was detected many times. The CDR3 spells CASSRDRAAGQKTQYF. The DNA of the CDR3 is TGTGCCAGCAGCCGGGATAGGGCAGCAGGTCAGAAGACCCAGTACTTC. V gene TRBV7-2 combines with J gene TRBJ2-5; the D gene is possibly TRBD2 (5 bases). Trimming stripped 5 bases from V and 6 bases from J, with 22 bases between. CDR1 and CDR2 (germline): SGHTA, FQGNSA. The CDR3 is 16 residues long.

This clonotype was detected only a few times. The chain links TRBV7-9 to TRBJ1-2; D remains unclear. Trimming removed 7 bases from V and 8 bases from J, with 26 bases in between. Germline V gives CDR1 SEHNR, CDR2 FQNEAQ (reference sequence). The CDR3 spans 16 residues. CDR3 DNA: TGTGCCAGCACCTTCCCATTGGGCCGCCGTGGTGAGGGCTACACCTTC. As protein: CASTFPLGRRGEGYTF.

The sample holds a few counts of this clonotype. The chain links TRBV20-1 to TRBJ2-1, with 8 bases lining up with TRBD1. The CDR3 runs 15 residues. Germline V gene data show CDR1 as DFQATT and CDR2 as SNEGSKA (reference sequence). Trimming removed 0 bases from V and 5 bases from J; junction bases left unmatched: 6. CDR3 bases: TGCAGTGCTAGAGATTGGACAGGGAAAAACAATGAGCAGTTCTTC. This gives the protein CSARDWTGKNNEQFF.

The rearrangement joins TRBV7-3 to TRBJ1-6; D ambiguous. Germline V lookup: CDR1 SGHTA, CDR2 FQGTGA. Trimming shortened V by 5 bases and J by 9 bases, and 17 bases separated the two germline ends. The CDR3 spans 15 residues. In nucleotides, the CDR3 is TGTGCCAGCAGCCCCCGGGGAGGGATGGGTTCACCCCTCCACTTT. Translation: CASSPRGGMGSPLHF.

Details on this clonotype: At one end, the junction sequence differs from germline, possibly due to a read error. The V and J genes are TRBV6-2 or TRBV6-3 and TRBJ2-3; 13 bases are a match to TRBD2. Looked up from germline, CDR1 is MNHEY and CDR2 is SVGEGT. The CDR3 covers 20 residues. CDR3: CSSSYSLLAGGPSWTDTQYF. CDR3 DNA sequence: TGTTCCAGCAGTTACTCCCTACTAGCGGGGGGGCCCTCGTGGACAGATACCCAGTATTTT.

The chain couples TRBV10-3 to TRBJ2-1; D is tentatively TRBD1 or TRBD2 (5 bases each). V dropped 11 bases and J dropped 6 bases, with 11 bases sitting between them. Germline CDR1 ENHRY, CDR2 SYGVKD. This CDR3 has 11 amino acids. CDR3 DNA sequence: TGTGCCCACGGGACGGCCAATGAGCAGTTCTTC. Translating it yields CAHGTANEQFF.

The rearrangement uses TRBV27 and TRBJ2-7; a possible D gene is TRBD1 (6 bases). Germline V gene data show CDR1 as MNHEY and CDR2 as SMNVEV (reference sequence). The CDR3 consists of 13 residues. Trimming removed 5 bases from V and 2 bases from J, with 10 bases in between. In DNA, the CDR3 is TGTGCCAGCAGTAAGGGACAAACCTACGAGCAGTACTTC. It translates to CASSKGQTYEQYF.

The J gene is TRBJ2-7, the V gene TRBV15; the match to TRBD1 covers 10 bases. Trimming cost V 4 bases and J 2 bases; bases outside gene matches: 14. The CDR3 extends over 18 amino acids. Germline CDR1 and CDR2: LNHNV and YYDKDF (reference sequence). CDR3 DNA: TGTGCCACCAGCAATCGGACAGGGGGAGGCGGGACAGCCTACGAGCAGTACTTC. It specifies CATSNRTGGGGTAYEQYF. Together with reference TRBV15 and TRBJ2-7, the CDR3 gives the full variable domain: DAMVIQNPRYQVTQFGKPVTLSCSQTLNHNVMYWYQQKSSQAPKLLFHYYDKDFNNEADTPDNFQSRRPNTSFCFLDIRSPGLGDTAMYLCATSNRTGGGGTAYEQYFGPGTRLTVT.

This clonotype was picked up a small number of times. The gene calls are TRBV12-3 or TRBV12-4 and TRBJ2-5; tentative D call: TRBD2 (6 bases). The CDR3 is 13 residues long. Between the trimmed V and J ends, which lost 4 bases and 5 bases, there was a span of 11 bases. The CDR3 DNA reads TGTGCCAGCAGTTCACGGGGGTTGGAGACCCAGTACTTC. Its protein product is CASSSRGLETQYF.

This chain's CDR3 is CASSQDLAYEQYF. CDR3 sequence (DNA): TGTGCCAGCAGCCAAGACTTGGCCTACGAGCAGTACTTC. The rearrangement uses TRBV4-2 and TRBJ2-7; D call uncertain. The length of the CDR3 is 13 residues. Trimming removed 0 bases from V and 2 bases from J, with 5 bases in between. Germline V lookup: CDR1 LGHNA, CDR2 YNFKEQ.

Only a few counts were recorded for this clonotype. V and J are TRBV10-3 and TRBJ2-1; D is possibly TRBD1 (5 bases). The CDR3 is 13 amino acids. Trimming removed 4 bases at V and 8 bases at J, with 12 bases between. Germline loops: CDR1 ENHRY, CDR2 SYGVKD. The CDR3 nucleotides read TGTGCCATCAGTGGCAGGGTGAGTGATGAGCAGTTCTTC. It specifies CAISGRVSDEQFF.

This chain connects TRBV5-1 to TRBJ2-5; 7 bases are shared with TRBD1. The CDR3 is made up of 15 amino acids. CDR1 is SGHRS, CDR2 YFSETQ, per germline. J gave up 1 base and V 0 bases, and 3 bases lay outside the gene matches. The CDR3 protein is CASSLDRGLQETQYF. For the CDR3, the DNA is TGCGCCAGCAGCTTGGACAGGGGTCTCCAAGAGACCCAGTACTTC.

Notes on this clonotype: One junction end does not reproduce the germline sequence, and a read error may be involved. The genes are TRBV7-2 and TRBJ1-1; 7 positions agree with TRBD1. The CDR3 is made up of 15 amino acids. Germline-derived CDR1 and CDR2 are SGHTA and FQGNSA. The CDR3: CASSPKTGPQTEDFF. The CDR3 nucleotides are TGTGCCAGCAGCCCCAAGACAGGGCCTCAGACTGAAGATTTCTTT.

The J gene is TRBJ1-5, the V gene TRBV19; D not certain. The ends were cut back, 6 bases at V and 16 bases at J, with 31 bases in the middle. This CDR3 has 16 amino acids. Germline CDR1 is LNHDA and CDR2 is SQIVND (reference sequence). The DNA of the CDR3 is TGTGCCAGTAGCCGAATCACATCCTCTGGCAATCAGCCCAATCATTTT. It encodes CASSRITSSGNQPNHF.

The V and J genes are TRBV20-1 and TRBJ1-1; weak D call: TRBD1 (5 bases). The CDR3 length is 14 residues. Germline V gene sequence: CDR1 DFQATT, CDR2 SNEGSKA (reference sequence). Trimming shortened V by 1 base and J by 0 bases, and 9 bases separated the two germline ends. The CDR3 sequence is CSARGGGLNTEAFF. CDR3 DNA sequence: TGCAGTGCTAGAGGGGGGGGGTTGAACACTGAAGCTTTCTTT.

The J gene is TRBJ2-5, the V gene TRBV3-1, with 9 bases lining up with TRBD2. Germline CDR1 LGHDT, CDR2 YNNKEL (reference sequence). V lost 0 bases and J lost 4; bases outside the gene matches: 15. The CDR3 loop spans 19 amino acids. The CDR3 is CASSQDRLAGPKRGETQYF. As DNA, the CDR3 is TGTGCCAGCAGCCAAGATCGTCTAGCGGGGCCCAAAAGGGGAGAGACCCAGTACTTC.

For this clonotype: One end of the junction is discordant with germline, which a read error may explain. The rearrangement uses TRBV4-1 and TRBJ1-2, with D tentatively TRBD1 (5 bases). CDR1 is MGHRA and CDR2 is YSYEKL in the germline V gene. This CDR3 region has 17 residues. The CDR3 loop reads CSSSQDVGGTGNYGYTF. CDR3 DNA: TGCTCCAGCAGCCAAGATGTCGGGGGGACGGGTAACTATGGCTACACCTTC.

The CDR3: CASSPLGDSNTGELFF. The DNA of the CDR3 is TGCGCCAGCAGCCCACTTGGGGACAGTAACACCGGGGAGCTGTTTTTT. This chain links TRBV5-1 with TRBJ2-2; TRBD1 aligns across 7 bases. The V and J ends lost 4 bases and 2 bases, in that order; junction bases with no gene match: 8. Germline V lookup: CDR1 SGHRS, CDR2 YFSETQ. The CDR3 has 16 residues.

This clonotype came up a few times. The rearrangement links TRBV11-3 to TRBJ2-7; D not resolved. CDR1 is SGHNT and CDR2 is YENEEA in the germline V gene. This CDR3 has 12 amino acids. Deletions cut 3 bases from V and 9 bases from J, with 12 bases between. In DNA form, the CDR3 reads TGTGCCAGCAGCTTGGTCAGTCTAGTGCAGTACTTC. This encodes CASSLVSLVQYF.

This clonotype was counted between two and nine times. The rearrangement links TRBV7-8 to TRBJ1-5; a possible D gene is TRBD1 (5 bases). V lost 5 bases, J lost 0 bases, and 14 bases lay in between. This CDR3 has 16 amino acids. Germline V CDR1 and CDR2: SGHVS, FQNEAQ. The CDR3 DNA reads as TGTGCCAGCAGCCTAACAGGAGAATATAGCAATCAGCCCCAGCATTTT. Its translation: CASSLTGEYSNQPQHF.

This clonotype came up once. A much larger clone is a single base away; this may be a read error. The V gene is TRBV6-8, the J gene TRBJ2-1; D perhaps matches TRBD2 (6 bases). Germline-derived CDR1 and CDR2 are MNHGY and SAAAGT. CDR3 length: 12 residues. The CDR3 DNA follows: TGTGCCGGCAGGGCCGGGGGAGGCGAGCAGTTCTTC. As protein: CAGRAGGGEQFF.